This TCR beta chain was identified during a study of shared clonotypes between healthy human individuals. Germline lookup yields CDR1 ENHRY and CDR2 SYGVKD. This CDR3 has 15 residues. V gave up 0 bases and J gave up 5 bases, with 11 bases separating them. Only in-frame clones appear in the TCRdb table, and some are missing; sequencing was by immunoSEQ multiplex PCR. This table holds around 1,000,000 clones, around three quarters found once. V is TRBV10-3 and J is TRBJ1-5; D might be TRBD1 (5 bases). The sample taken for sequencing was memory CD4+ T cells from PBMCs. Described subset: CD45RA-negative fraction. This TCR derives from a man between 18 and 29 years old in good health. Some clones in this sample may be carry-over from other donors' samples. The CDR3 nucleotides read TGTGCCATCAGTGAGTCGCGGGGGGTCCATCAGCCCCAGCATTTT. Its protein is CAISESRGVHQPQHF.